The 17 T cell receptor beta chains in this list originate from one sample, sequenced in a study of cytomegalovirus exposure and HLA in healthy donors. The PCR contained 60 Vbeta and 13 Jbeta primers. Profiling relied on immunoSEQ multiplex PCR, and the TCRdb table lists in-frame clones only, not all of them. This sample carries about 70,000 clones, around 89% of them seen once, and the ten largest clones take roughly an eighth. The sequencing sample was made of PBMCs. All receptors come from a woman aged 25 to 45 in good health and CMV-seropositive.

CDR3 coding DNA: TGTGCCAGCAGGCGTCTAGCGGGAGCGGTTTCAGGGGAGCTGTTTTTT. Residues: CASRRLAGAVSGELFF. The V gene is TRBV12-1, the J gene TRBJ2-2; no check of the table's D call, TRBD2, against the DNA was made. TRBV12-1 is given as a pseudogene. The CDR3 length is 16 residues.

This clone was seen only once. The chain has TRBV28 and TRBJ2-1; D unclear. The CDR3 totals 15 residues. The germline V gene encodes CDR1 MDHEN and CDR2 SYDVKM. With 6 bases removed from V and 9 bases from J, the gap between germline ends came to 21 bases. Written as DNA, the CDR3 is TGTGCCAGCAGGGCCGAAGAATACAGAGTAGGTGAGCAGTTCTTC. This encodes CASRAEEYRVGEQFF.

The rearrangement links TRBV21-1 to TRBJ2-4; TRBD2 is the table's D call, not checked against the DNA. TRBV21-1 is assigned pseudogene status. CDR3 length equals 16 residues. The CDR3 region is CASSTLADLAKNIQYF. The DNA of the CDR3 is TGTGCCAGCAGCACCCTAGCGGATCTAGCCAAAAACATTCAGTACTTC.

The chain recombines TRBV5-1 with TRBJ2-3, with 10 bases lining up with TRBD1. The CDR3 totals 16 residues. Germline V CDR1 and CDR2: SGHRS, YFSETQ. V lost 4 bases, J lost 2 bases, and 7 bases stayed unmatched. The CDR3 bases are TGCGCCAGCAGCCCCCGGACAGGGGGTGTCACAGATACGCAGTATTTT. Translating gives CASSPRTGGVTDTQYF.

The chain carries TRBV7-6 and TRBJ1-2; 7 bases are shared with TRBD1. V lost 5 bases, J lost 4 bases, and 10 bases stayed unmatched. The CDR3 extends over 15 amino acids. In germline, CDR1 is SGHVS, CDR2 FNYEAQ. The CDR3 region has the DNA TGTGCCAGCAGCGCGAGAAGGGGGCGTAGCTATGGCTACACCTTC. Protein sequence: CASSARRGRSYGYTF.

V is TRBV12-5 and J is TRBJ2-3; a possible D gene is TRBD1 (6 bases). The V gene's germline CDR1 is LGHNT and CDR2 FRNRAP. The CDR3 is 14 amino acids. Trimming took 5 bases from V and 0 from J, leaving 9 bases between them. The CDR3 loop reads CASGPGASTDTQYF. CDR3 DNA sequence: TGTGCTAGTGGTCCAGGGGCTAGCACAGATACGCAGTATTTT.

This rearrangement joins TRBV19 to TRBJ2-5, with 12 bases that match TRBD1. The germline V gene has CDR1 LNHDA and CDR2 SQIVND (reference sequence). This CDR3 contains 15 residues. V trimming: 5 bases; J trimming: 5 bases; junction bases outside the gene matches: 6. The DNA for the CDR3 is TGTGCCAGTAGTTACCGGGACAGGGGGCAGGAGACCCAGTACTTC. Protein product: CASSYRDRGQETQYF.

This rearrangement joins TRBV15 to TRBJ2-3; D gene ambiguous. Per the germline V gene, CDR1 is LNHNV and CDR2 is YYDKDF (reference sequence). This CDR3 spans 15 amino acids. The V end lost 4 bases, the J end lost 4 bases, and 15 bases lay between the germline ends. CDR3 amino acids: CATSNSAFLADTQYF. Written as DNA, the CDR3 is TGTGCCACCAGCAACTCTGCGTTCCTCGCAGATACGCAGTATTTT.

To note about this clone: In the same sample, other DNA sequences code for this CDR3. This chain links TRBV5-1 with TRBJ1-1; 8 positions agree with TRBD1. Germline V lookup: CDR1 SGHRS, CDR2 YFSETQ. This CDR3 spans 16 amino acids. The J segment lost 1 base and the V segment lost 0 bases, leaving 5 bases of the junction unmatched. The CDR3 region has the DNA TGCGCCAGCAGCTTGGGACAGGGGCCCTCGAACACTGAAGCTTTCTTT. Amino acid sequence: CASSLGQGPSNTEAFF.

In this sample, this clone turned up once. This chain connects TRBV11-2 to TRBJ1-2; D might be TRBD1 (5 bases). V was shortened by 6 bases and J by 3 bases, with 17 bases between the two germline ends. The germline V gene has CDR1 SGHAT and CDR2 FQNNGV. There are 15 residues in the CDR3. The CDR3 DNA follows: TGTGCCAGCAGGCTCGCCGGGGGATTCGACTATGGCTACACCTTC. It specifies CASRLAGGFDYGYTF.

V usage is TRBV15 and J usage is TRBJ2-2; TRBD2 agrees at 8 bases. The trim removed 0 bases at V and 5 bases at J, leaving 8 bases unmatched. The germline gives CDR1 LNHNV, CDR2 YYDKDF (reference sequence). The CDR3 loop spans 17 amino acids. As DNA, the CDR3 is TGTGCCACCAGCAGAGACCAAATAGCGGGACGTACCGGGGAGCTGTTTTTT. This gives the protein CATSRDQIAGRTGELFF. Full variable domain (outside the CDR3, taken from reference TRBV15 and TRBJ2-2): DAMVIQNPRYQVTQFGKPVTLSCSQTLNHNVMYWYQQKSSQAPKLLFHYYDKDFNNEADTPDNFQSRRPNTSFCFLDIRSPGLGDTAMYLCATSRDQIAGRTGELFFGEGSRLTVL.

The chain couples TRBV7-8 to TRBJ1-5; D remains ambiguous. This CDR3 spans 16 amino acids. With 4 bases removed from V and 4 bases from J, the gap between germline ends came to 17 bases. Germline CDR1 SGHVS, CDR2 FQNEAQ. CDR3 DNA sequence: TGTGCCAGCAGCTATGACTTGAGGCGGGCGAATCAGCCCCAGCATTTT. Amino acids: CASSYDLRRANQPQHF.

J is TRBJ1-3 and V is TRBV28, with 7 nucleotides matching TRBD1. CDR1 is MDHEN, CDR2 SYDVKM, per germline. V lost 3 bases to trimming and J lost 0 bases; unmatched junction nucleotides: 26. The CDR3 has 23 amino acids. CDR3 protein: CASSFTRTGGWGRSTLSGNTIYF. For the CDR3, the DNA is TGTGCCAGCAGTTTCACTAGGACAGGTGGATGGGGTCGCTCTACCCTCTCTGGAAACACCATATATTTT.

This chain joins TRBV6-5 and TRBJ1-1, with D perhaps TRBD1 (6 bases). CDR1 and CDR2 (germline): MNHEY, SVGAGI. Deletions cut 6 bases from V and 4 bases from J, with 15 bases between. This CDR3 has 14 amino acids. This CDR3 is CASRKGHQGTEAFF. Written as DNA, the CDR3 is TGTGCCAGCAGAAAGGGACACCAAGGCACTGAAGCTTTCTTT.

CDR3 protein: CASSFLGAYEQYF. CDR3 DNA: TGCGCCAGCAGCTTCCTCGGAGCCTACGAGCAGTACTTC. The rearrangement uses TRBV5-1 and TRBJ2-7; no clear D gene. The CDR3 loop spans 13 amino acids. The germline V gene encodes CDR1 SGHRS and CDR2 YFSETQ. With 2 bases removed from V and 2 bases from J, the gap between germline ends came to 8 bases.

The J gene is TRBJ1-2, the V gene TRBV15; D gene uncertain. V lost 0 bases and J 4 bases, leaving 12 bases between the germline ends. CDR1 LNHNV and CDR2 YYDKDF come from the germline V gene (reference sequence). There are 15 residues in the CDR3. This CDR3 reads CATSRDIDGFYGYTF. CDR3 nucleotides: TGTGCCACCAGCAGAGATATCGACGGGTTCTATGGCTACACCTTC.

The chain links TRBV5-8 to TRBJ2-5; D perhaps matches TRBD1 (5 bases). TRBJ2-7 matches the DNA end more closely, so the J call is doubtful. Germline CDR1 is SGHTS and CDR2 is YDEGEE. The CDR3 loop spans 14 amino acids. The CDR3 sequence: CASSLGQYSYEQYF. The CDR3 coding sequence is TGTGCCAGCAGCTTGGGACAGTACTCCTACGAGCAGTACTTC.